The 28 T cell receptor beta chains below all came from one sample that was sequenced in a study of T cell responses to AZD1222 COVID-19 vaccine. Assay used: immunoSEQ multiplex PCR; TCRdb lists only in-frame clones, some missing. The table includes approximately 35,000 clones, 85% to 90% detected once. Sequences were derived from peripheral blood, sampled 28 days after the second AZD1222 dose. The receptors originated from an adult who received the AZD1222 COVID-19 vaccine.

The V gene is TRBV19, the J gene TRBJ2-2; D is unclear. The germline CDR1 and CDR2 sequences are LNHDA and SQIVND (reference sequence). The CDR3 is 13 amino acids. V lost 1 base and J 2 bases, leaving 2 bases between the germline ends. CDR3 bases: TGTGCCAGTAGTATAGGAAACACCGGGGAGCTGTTTTTT. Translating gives CASSIGNTGELFF.

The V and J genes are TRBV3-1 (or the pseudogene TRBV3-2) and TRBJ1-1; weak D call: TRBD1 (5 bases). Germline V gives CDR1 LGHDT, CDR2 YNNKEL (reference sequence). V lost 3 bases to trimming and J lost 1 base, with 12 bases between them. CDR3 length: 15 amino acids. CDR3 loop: CASSHSDGGNTEAFF. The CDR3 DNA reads TGTGCCAGCAGCCACTCCGATGGGGGGAACACTGAAGCTTTCTTT.

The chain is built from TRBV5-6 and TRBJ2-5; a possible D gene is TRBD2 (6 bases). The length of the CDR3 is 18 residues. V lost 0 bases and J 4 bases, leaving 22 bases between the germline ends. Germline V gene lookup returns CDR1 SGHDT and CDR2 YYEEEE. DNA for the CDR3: TGTGCCAGCAGCTTGGCCGGGAGAGAGCTTGTGTCGGGAGAGACCCAGTACTTC. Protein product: CASSLAGRELVSGETQYF.

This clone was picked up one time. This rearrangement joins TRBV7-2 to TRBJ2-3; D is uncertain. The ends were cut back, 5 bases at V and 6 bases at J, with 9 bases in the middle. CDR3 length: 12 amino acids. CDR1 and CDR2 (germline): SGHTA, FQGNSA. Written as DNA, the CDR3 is TGTGCCAGCAGCCCTCTCGGGGATACGCAGTATTTT. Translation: CASSPLGDTQYF.

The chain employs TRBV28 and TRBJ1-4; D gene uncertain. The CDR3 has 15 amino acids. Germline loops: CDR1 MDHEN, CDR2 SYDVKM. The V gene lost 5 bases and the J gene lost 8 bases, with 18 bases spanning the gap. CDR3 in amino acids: CASSEPGSLREKLFF. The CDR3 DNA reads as TGTGCCAGCAGTGAACCGGGTTCACTTCGGGAAAAACTGTTTTTT. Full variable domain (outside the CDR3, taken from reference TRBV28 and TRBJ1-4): DVKVTQSSRYLVKRTGEKVFLECVQDMDHENMFWYRQDPGLGLRLIYFSYDVKMKEKGDIPEGYSVSREKKERFSLILESASTNQTSMYLCASSEPGSLREKLFFGSGTQLSVL.

CDR3 protein: CASKTGDYQETQYF. The CDR3 DNA is TGTGCCAGCAAGACGGGGGACTACCAAGAGACCCAGTACTTC. The V call is TRBV27, the J call TRBJ2-5; possible D gene TRBD2, 6 bases. The V and J ends lost 7 bases and 0 bases respectively, with 12 bases between them. This CDR3 has 14 amino acids. The germline CDR1 and CDR2 sequences are MNHEY and SMNVEV (reference sequence).

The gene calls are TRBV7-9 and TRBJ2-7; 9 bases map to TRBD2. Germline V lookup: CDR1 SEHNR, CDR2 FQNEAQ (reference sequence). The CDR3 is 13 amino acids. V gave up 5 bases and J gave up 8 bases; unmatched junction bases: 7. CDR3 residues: CASSGSGTSKQYF. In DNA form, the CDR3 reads TGTGCCAGCAGCGGATCCGGGACTAGCAAGCAGTACTTC.

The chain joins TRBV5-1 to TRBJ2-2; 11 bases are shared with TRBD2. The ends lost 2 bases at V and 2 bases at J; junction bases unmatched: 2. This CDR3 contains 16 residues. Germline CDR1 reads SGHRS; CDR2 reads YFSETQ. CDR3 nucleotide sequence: TGCGCCAGCAGCTTCGGGACTAGCGGTAACACCGGGGAGCTGTTTTTT. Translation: CASSFGTSGNTGELFF.

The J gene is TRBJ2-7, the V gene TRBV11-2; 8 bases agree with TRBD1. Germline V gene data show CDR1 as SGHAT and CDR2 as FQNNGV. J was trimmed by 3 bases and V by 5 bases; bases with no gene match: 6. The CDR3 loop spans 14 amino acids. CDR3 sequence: CASSQDRANYEQYF. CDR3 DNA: TGTGCCAGCAGCCAGGACAGGGCGAACTACGAGCAGTACTTC.

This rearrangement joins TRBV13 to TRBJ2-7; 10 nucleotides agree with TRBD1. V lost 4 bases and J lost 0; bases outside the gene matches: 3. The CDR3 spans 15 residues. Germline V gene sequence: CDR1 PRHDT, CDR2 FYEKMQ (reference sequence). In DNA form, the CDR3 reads TGTGCCAGCAGCTCTCGACAGGGGGCCTCCTACGAGCAGTACTTC. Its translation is CASSSRQGASYEQYF.

The CDR3 loop reads CASSQDYGNNQPQHF. The CDR3 coding sequence is TGTGCCAGCAGCCAAGACTATGGGAACAATCAGCCCCAGCATTTT. This sequence joins TRBV3-1 (or the pseudogene TRBV3-2) and TRBJ1-5; D gene ambiguous. V was shortened by 0 bases and J by 3 bases, with 9 bases between the two germline ends. This CDR3 contains 15 residues. The germline gives CDR1 LGHDT, CDR2 YNNKEL (reference sequence).

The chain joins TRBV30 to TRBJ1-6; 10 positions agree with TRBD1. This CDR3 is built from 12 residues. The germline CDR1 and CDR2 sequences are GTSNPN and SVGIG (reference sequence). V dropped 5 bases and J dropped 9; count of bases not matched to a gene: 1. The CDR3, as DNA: TGTGCCTGGGGACAGGGGGGTTCACCCCTCCACTTT. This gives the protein CAWGQGGSPLHF.

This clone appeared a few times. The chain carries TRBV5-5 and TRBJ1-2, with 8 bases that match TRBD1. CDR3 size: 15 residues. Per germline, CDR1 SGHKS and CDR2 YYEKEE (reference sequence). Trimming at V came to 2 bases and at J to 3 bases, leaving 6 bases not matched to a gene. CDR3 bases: TGTGCCAGCAGCTTACGGACAGGGAGTGACTATGGCTACACCTTC. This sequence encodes CASSLRTGSDYGYTF.

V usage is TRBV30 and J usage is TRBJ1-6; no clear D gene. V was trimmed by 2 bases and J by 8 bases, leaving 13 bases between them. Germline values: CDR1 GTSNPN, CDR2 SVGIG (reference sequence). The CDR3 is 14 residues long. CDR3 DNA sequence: TGTGCCTGGAGTTACTGGGGAAAGGATTCACCCCTCCACTTT. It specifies CAWSYWGKDSPLHF.

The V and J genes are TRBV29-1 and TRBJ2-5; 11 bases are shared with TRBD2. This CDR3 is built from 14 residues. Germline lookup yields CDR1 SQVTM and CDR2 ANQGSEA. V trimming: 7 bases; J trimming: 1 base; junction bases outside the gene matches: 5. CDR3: CSADGTSGQETQYF. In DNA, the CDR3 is TGCAGCGCAGACGGGACTAGCGGCCAAGAGACCCAGTACTTC.

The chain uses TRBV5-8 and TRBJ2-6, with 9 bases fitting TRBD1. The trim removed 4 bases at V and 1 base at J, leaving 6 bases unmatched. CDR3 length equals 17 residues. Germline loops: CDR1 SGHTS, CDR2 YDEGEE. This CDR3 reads CASSPGTGLSGANVLTF. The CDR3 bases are TGTGCCAGCAGCCCCGGGACAGGGCTGTCTGGGGCCAACGTCCTGACTTTC.

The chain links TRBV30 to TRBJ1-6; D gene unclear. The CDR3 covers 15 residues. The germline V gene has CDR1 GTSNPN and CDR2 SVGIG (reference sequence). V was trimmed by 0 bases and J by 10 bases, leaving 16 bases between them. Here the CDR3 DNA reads TGTGCCTGGAGTGTACTACCGGGCACTGGGTCACCCCTCCACTTT. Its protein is CAWSVLPGTGSPLHF.

The CDR3 region has the DNA TGTGCCAGCAGAGGTTCCGGGACGGCAAATGAAAAACTGTTTTTT. Translating gives CASRGSGTANEKLFF. The V and J genes are TRBV2 and TRBJ1-4; possible D gene TRBD1, 5 bases. The length of the CDR3 is 15 residues. The V gene's germline CDR1 is SNHLY and CDR2 FYNNEI. V was trimmed by 6 bases and J by 5 bases, leaving 16 bases between them.

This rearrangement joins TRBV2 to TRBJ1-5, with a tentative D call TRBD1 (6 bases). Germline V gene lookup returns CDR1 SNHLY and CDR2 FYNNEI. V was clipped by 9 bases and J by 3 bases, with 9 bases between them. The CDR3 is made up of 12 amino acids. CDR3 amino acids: CASRDTNQPQHF. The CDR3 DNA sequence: TGTGCCAGTCGGGACACCAATCAGCCCCAGCATTTT.

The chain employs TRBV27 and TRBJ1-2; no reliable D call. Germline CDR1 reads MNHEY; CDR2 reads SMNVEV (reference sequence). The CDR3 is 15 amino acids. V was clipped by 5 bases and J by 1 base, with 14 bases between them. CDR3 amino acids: CASSNPRDVNYGYTF. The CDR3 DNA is TGTGCCAGCAGTAATCCCAGAGACGTTAACTATGGCTACACCTTC.

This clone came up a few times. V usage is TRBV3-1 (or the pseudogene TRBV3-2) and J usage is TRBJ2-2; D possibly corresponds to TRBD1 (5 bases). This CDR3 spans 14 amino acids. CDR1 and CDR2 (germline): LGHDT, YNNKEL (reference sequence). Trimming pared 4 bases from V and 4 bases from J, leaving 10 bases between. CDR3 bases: TGTGCCAGCAGCCCTCAGGGCGGCACCGGGGAGCTGTTTTTT. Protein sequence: CASSPQGGTGELFF.

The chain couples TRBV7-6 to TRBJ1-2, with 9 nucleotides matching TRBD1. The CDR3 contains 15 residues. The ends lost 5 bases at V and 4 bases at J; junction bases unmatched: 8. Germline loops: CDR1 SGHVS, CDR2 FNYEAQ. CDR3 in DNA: TGTGCCAGCAGCCATCGACAGGGGGTGGCCTATGGCTACACCTTC. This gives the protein CASSHRQGVAYGYTF.

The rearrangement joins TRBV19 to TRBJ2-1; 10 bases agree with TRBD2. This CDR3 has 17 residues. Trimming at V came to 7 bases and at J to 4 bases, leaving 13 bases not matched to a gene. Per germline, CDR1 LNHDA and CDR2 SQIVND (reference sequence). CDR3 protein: CASTSGGYRGDYNEQFF. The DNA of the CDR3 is TGTGCCAGTACTAGCGGGGGTTACAGAGGGGATTACAATGAGCAGTTCTTC.

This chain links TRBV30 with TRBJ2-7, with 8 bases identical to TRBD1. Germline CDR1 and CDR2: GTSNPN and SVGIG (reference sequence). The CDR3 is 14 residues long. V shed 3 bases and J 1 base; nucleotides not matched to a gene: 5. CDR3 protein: CAWREQGGSYEQYF. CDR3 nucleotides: TGTGCCTGGAGAGAACAGGGGGGTTCCTACGAGCAGTACTTC. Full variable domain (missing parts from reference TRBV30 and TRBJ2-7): SQTIHQWPATLVQPVGSPLSLECTVEGTSNPNLYWYRQAAGRGLQLLFYSVGIGQISSEVPQNLSASRPQDRQFILSSKKLLLSDSGFYLCAWREQGGSYEQYFGPGTRLTVT.

The CDR3 sequence is CAISEPGLAGVDEQFF. In DNA, the CDR3 is TGTGCCATCAGTGAGCCTGGACTAGCGGGAGTCGATGAGCAGTTCTTC. The gene calls are TRBV10-3 and TRBJ2-1, with 13 bases that match TRBD2. V shed 2 bases and J 8 bases; nucleotides not matched to a gene: 6. The CDR3 is 16 residues long. CDR1 and CDR2 from the germline V gene are ENHRY and SYGVKD.

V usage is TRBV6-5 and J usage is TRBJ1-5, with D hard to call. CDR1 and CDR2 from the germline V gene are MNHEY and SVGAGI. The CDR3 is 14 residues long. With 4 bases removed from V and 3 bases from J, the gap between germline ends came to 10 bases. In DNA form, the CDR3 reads TGTGCCAGCAGTTGGACCGGACCCAATCAGCCCCAGCATTTT. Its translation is CASSWTGPNQPQHF.

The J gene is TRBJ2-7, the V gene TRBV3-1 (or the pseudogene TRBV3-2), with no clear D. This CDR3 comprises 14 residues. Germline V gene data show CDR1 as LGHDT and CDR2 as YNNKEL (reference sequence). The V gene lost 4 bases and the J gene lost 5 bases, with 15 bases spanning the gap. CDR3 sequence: CASSRSLPGDEQYF. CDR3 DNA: TGTGCCAGCAGCCGCTCCCTCCCTGGGGACGAGCAGTACTTC.

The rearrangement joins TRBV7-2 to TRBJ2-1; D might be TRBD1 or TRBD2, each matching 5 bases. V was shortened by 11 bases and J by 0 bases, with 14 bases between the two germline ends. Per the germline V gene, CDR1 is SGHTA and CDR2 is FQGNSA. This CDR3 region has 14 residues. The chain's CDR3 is CALAVGVSYNEQFF. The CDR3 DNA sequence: TGTGCCCTGGCGGTGGGGGTCTCCTACAATGAGCAGTTCTTC.